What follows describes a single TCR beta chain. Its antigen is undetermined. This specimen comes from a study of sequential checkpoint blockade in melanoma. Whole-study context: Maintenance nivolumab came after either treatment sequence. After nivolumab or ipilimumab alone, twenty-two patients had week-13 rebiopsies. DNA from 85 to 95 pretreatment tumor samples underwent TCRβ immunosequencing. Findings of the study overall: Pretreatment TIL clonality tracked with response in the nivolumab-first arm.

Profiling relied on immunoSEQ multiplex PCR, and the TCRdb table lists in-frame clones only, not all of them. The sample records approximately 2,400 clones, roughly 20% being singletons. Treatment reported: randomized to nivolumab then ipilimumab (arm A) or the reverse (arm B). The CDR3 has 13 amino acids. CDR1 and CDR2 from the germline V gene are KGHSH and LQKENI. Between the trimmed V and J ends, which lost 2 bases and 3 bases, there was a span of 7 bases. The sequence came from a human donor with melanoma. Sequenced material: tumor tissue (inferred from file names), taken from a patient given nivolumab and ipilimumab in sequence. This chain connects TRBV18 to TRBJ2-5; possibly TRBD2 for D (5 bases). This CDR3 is CASSPYGEETQYF. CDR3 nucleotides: TGTGCCAGCTCACCATACGGGGAAGAGACCCAGTACTTC.